Each of the 13 T cell receptor beta chains below was sequenced from the same sample in a study of T-cell reconstitution after alpha-beta-depleted transplantation in children. This sample's TCRbeta library carried unique molecular identifier barcodes. Each CDR3 protein gets one entry after TCRdb re-called the PCR reads with MiXCR. The table includes a few hundred thousand distinct CDR3 sequences, roughly 23% detected once. This material consisted of PBMCs, taken before TCRalphabeta/CD19-depleted stem cell transplant. The receptor source for this set is a girl aged 2-9 years with Fanconi anemia, due to receive a stem cell transplant.

The table lists this clonotype with a few counts. This chain links TRBV7-6 with TRBJ2-3; TRBD2 agrees at 8 bases. The CDR3 totals 17 residues. The V segment lost 2 bases and the J segment 6 bases; nucleotides outside the gene matches: 13. Germline values: CDR1 SGHVS, CDR2 FNYEAQ. The CDR3 region is CASSLLPAGGQTDTQYF. CDR3 in DNA: TGTGCCAGCAGCTTACTTCCGGCGGGAGGACAAACGGATACGCAGTATTTT.

The table lists this clonotype with many counts. The V call is TRBV12-3 or TRBV12-4, the J call TRBJ2-7; D is unclear. Between the trimmed V and J ends, which lost 2 bases and 4 bases, there was a span of 9 bases. CDR3 size: 13 residues. Here the CDR3 reads CASSLIPEYEQYF. The CDR3, as DNA: TGTGCCAGCAGTTTAATCCCGGAGTACGAGCAGTACTTC.

This clonotype came up many times. This chain links TRBV6-5 with TRBJ2-7, with 9 bases aligning to TRBD1. The germline V gene encodes CDR1 MNHEY and CDR2 SVGAGI. Unmatched junction bases numbered 0, after V lost 0 bases and J lost 3 bases. The CDR3 is 14 residues long. CDR3 residues: CASSYSGQGYEQYF. CDR3 nucleotides: TGTGCCAGCAGTTACTCGGGACAGGGCTACGAGCAGTACTTC.

CDR3 nucleotides: TGTGCCAGCAGTCCCGGACCTAGCGGGGGGGCCACAGATACGCAGTATTTT. Translating it yields CASSPGPSGGATDTQYF. This rearrangement joins TRBV12-3 or TRBV12-4 to TRBJ2-3; 12 bases fit TRBD2. The CDR3 loop spans 17 amino acids. The V segment lost 5 bases and the J segment 2 bases; nucleotides outside the gene matches: 8.

As for this clonotype: The junction departs from the called germline gene at one end, perhaps through a read error. The chain carries TRBV27 and TRBJ2-3, with D uncertain. The CDR3 spans 12 residues. CDR1 and CDR2 from the germline V gene are MNHEY and SMNVEV (reference sequence). Written as DNA, the CDR3 is TGTGCCAGCAGTTTACCTGCAGATACGCAGTCTTTT. Amino acids: CASSLPADTQSF.

The chain is built from TRBV15 and TRBJ2-1; D is possibly TRBD1 or TRBD2 (5 bases each). Per germline, CDR1 LNHNV and CDR2 YYDKDF (reference sequence). This CDR3 region has 14 residues. Trimming took 3 bases from V and 7 from J, leaving 13 bases between them. This chain's CDR3 is CATSSGTALNEQFF. The CDR3 DNA reads as TGTGCCACCAGCAGTGGGACCGCTCTAAATGAGCAGTTCTTC. The full variable domain, its missing parts supplied by reference TRBV15 and TRBJ2-1, is DAMVIQNPRYQVTQFGKPVTLSCSQTLNHNVMYWYQQKSSQAPKLLFHYYDKDFNNEADTPDNFQSRRPNTSFCFLDIRSPGLGDTAMYLCATSSGTALNEQFFGPGTRLTVL.

This clonotype was observed a single time. The rearrangement uses TRBV23-1 and TRBJ2-1; 8 nucleotides agree with TRBD2. TRBV23-1 falls under the ORF class, with uncertain function. V lost 0 bases to trimming and J lost 8 bases; unmatched junction nucleotides: 9. This CDR3 contains 16 residues. The CDR3 protein is CASSQSRAGVMDEQFF. Here the CDR3 DNA reads TGCGCCAGCAGTCAATCGAGAGCGGGAGTCATGGATGAGCAGTTCTTC.

The rearrangement links TRBV29-1 to TRBJ2-5; tentative D call: TRBD2 (6 bases). V lost 1 base, J lost 5 bases, and 14 bases lay in between. CDR3 length: 14 amino acids. Germline loops: CDR1 SQVTM, CDR2 ANQGSEA. CDR3 in DNA: TGCAGCGTTGAAGTAGATGCGGGATGGGAGACCCAGTACTTC. Amino acid sequence: CSVEVDAGWETQYF.

This clonotype was seen repeatedly, ten times or more. The rearrangement uses TRBV6-5 and TRBJ2-7; 9 bases match TRBD1. V lost 0 bases, J lost 6 bases, and 6 bases stayed unmatched. The CDR3 runs 15 residues. Germline assignment: CDR1 MNHEY and CDR2 SVGAGI. The CDR3 is CASSYSGQGSGEQYF. CDR3 coding DNA: TGTGCCAGCAGTTACTCGGGACAGGGTTCGGGCGAGCAGTACTTC.

This clonotype was recorded only once. The chain carries TRBV30 and TRBJ2-5, with D hard to call. CDR1 and CDR2 from the germline V gene are GTSNPN and SVGIG (reference sequence). The V gene lost 0 bases and the J gene lost 3 bases, with 11 bases spanning the gap. The CDR3 spans 14 residues. The CDR3 loop reads CAWSVGSLKETQYF. CDR3 nucleotide sequence: TGTGCCTGGAGTGTCGGTAGTCTGAAAGAGACCCAGTACTTC.

V gene TRBV12-3 or TRBV12-4 combines with J gene TRBJ2-7; 8 nucleotides match TRBD2. The CDR3 has 14 amino acids. J gave up 4 bases and V 3 bases, and 5 bases lay outside the gene matches. CDR3 amino acids: CASSFTGGVYEQYF. CDR3 DNA sequence: TGTGCCAGCAGTTTCACGGGGGGGGTATACGAGCAGTACTTC.

This rearrangement joins TRBV29-1 to TRBJ2-7, with 10 nucleotides matching TRBD2. This CDR3 spans 13 amino acids. The V and J ends lost 6 bases and 2 bases, in that order; junction bases with no gene match: 4. Germline CDR1 and CDR2: SQVTM and ANQGSEA. DNA for the CDR3: TGCAGCGTAAGCGGGAGGGAAACCTACGAGCAGTACTTC. Protein product: CSVSGRETYEQYF.

V is TRBV29-1 and J is TRBJ2-1, with D unresolved. CDR1 and CDR2 from the germline V gene are SQVTM and ANQGSEA. CDR3 length equals 13 residues. V was shortened by 4 bases and J by 2 bases, with 9 bases between the two germline ends. CDR3 bases: TGCAGCGTTGCGCCGGAAGCCTACAATGAGCAGTTCTTC. This codes for CSVAPEAYNEQFF.